The rows below give T cell receptor beta chains drawn from one sample of a study of blood T cell repertoires in COVID-19. TCRdb's table, derived via immunoSEQ multiplex PCR, lists solely in-frame clones and lacks some. The sample yields some 130,000 clones, around 87% seen once. Sequencing input: peripheral blood. Receptors were obtained from a man aged 45-65 years with active COVID-19. Both conserved end residues are part of each CDR3. D genes are given only for firm matches. Some rows have no size entry. The others give once, few or many, or a class for an expanded clone.

v_call	clone_size	j_call	d_call	cdr3_nt	cdr3_aa
TRBV7-2	-	TRBJ1-2	-	TGTGCCAGCAGCTTAAGAGCGTGGGCAGGGGACGGCTACACCTTC	CASSLRAWAGDGYTF
TRBV4-3	-	TRBJ2-5	TRBD2	TGCGCCAGCAGCCCACCCTCCTCGGGGGGACAAGAGACCCAGTACTTC	CASSPPSSGGQETQYF
TRBV30	once	TRBJ2-7	-	TGTGCCTGGAATCACAGGGACGAGCAGTACTTC	CAWNHRDEQYF
TRBV28	-	TRBJ1-5	-	TGTGCCAGCGGGGTGGGGGGGAATCAGCCCCAGCATTTT	CASGVGGNQPQHF
TRBV7-9	once	TRBJ2-1	TRBD2	TGTGCCAGCAGCTCGACGGGTGGCGGGGGGGCCAATGAGCAGTTCTTC	CASSSTGGGGANEQFF
TRBV11-2	-	TRBJ1-2	TRBD1	TGTGCCAGCAGCCCGGGACAGGGGTTTTATGGCTACACCTTC	CASSPGQGFYGYTF
TRBV9	-	TRBJ1-1	-	TGTGCCAGCAATACAGGGCTGAACACTGAAGCTTTCTTT	CASNTGLNTEAFF
TRBV5-1	-	TRBJ2-1	-	TGCGCCAGCAGTCCCCCGGGGAGCTCCTACAATGAGCAGTTCTTC	CASSPPGSSYNEQFF
TRBV5-4	few	TRBJ2-7	-	TGTGCACCCCGTGACGGCTCGGGGGACGAGCAGTACTTC	CAPRDGSGDEQYF
TRBV6-2/TRBV6-3	-	TRBJ1-1	-	TGTGCCAGCAGTGTCCGGCCGTTAGGGAGTGTGAACACTGAAGCTTTCTTT	CASSVRPLGSVNTEAFF
TRBV19	-	TRBJ1-6	TRBD1	TGTGCCAGTAGTAGACAGGGGGCAAGGATGAATAATTCACCCCTCCACTTT	CASSRQGARMNNSPLHF
TRBV7-6	few	TRBJ2-5	TRBD1	TGTGCCAGCAGCTTGTGGACAGGGACAGCCGAGACCCAGTACTTC	CASSLWTGTAETQYF
TRBV19	once	TRBJ2-7	TRBD2	TGTGCCAGTAGTAAGCTAGCGGGGACCGGGGACGAGCAGTACTTC	CASSKLAGTGDEQYF
TRBV30	-	TRBJ2-7	TRBD1	TGTGCCTGGAGGGGAGCCGGGACAGGCTACGAGCAGTACTTC	CAWRGAGTGYEQYF
TRBV9	-	TRBJ1-2	-	TGTGCCAGCAGCGGAACAGGCCCTCATGGCTACACCTTC	CASSGTGPHGYTF
TRBV9	-	TRBJ2-2	-	TGTGCCAGCAGCGTAGCAGGGGTCACCGGGGAGCTGTTTTTT	CASSVAGVTGELFF
TRBV19	-	TRBJ1-1	-	TGTGCCAGTAGTGCAAACCGGGACACCAACACTGAAGCTTTCTTT	CASSANRDTNTEAFF
TRBV10-3	once	TRBJ1-1	-	TGTGCCATCAGAACGGACAGTGGGGGAACTGAAGCTTTCTTT	CAIRTDSGGTEAFF
TRBV11-2	once	TRBJ1-1	-	TGTGCCAGCAGCTTAGAACCCAGGGCGGTAGCTTTCTTT	CASSLEPRAVAFF
TRBV6-5	-	TRBJ2-5	-	TGTGCCAGCACCCTATTGGAGACCCAGTACTTC	CASTLLETQYF
TRBV7-2	-	TRBJ2-6	-	TGTGCCAGCAGCCAACGGGACTCCCGCTCTGGGGCCAACGTCCTGACTTTC	CASSQRDSRSGANVLTF
TRBV11-3	-	TRBJ2-7	TRBD2	TGTGCCAGCAGCTTATCTGGTAGCGGGGGGGTCCGAAACGCCTACGAGCAGTACTTC	CASSLSGSGGVRNAYEQYF
TRBV29-1	-	TRBJ2-7	TRBD2	TGCAGCGCTAAGCGGGGCCTTGACGTATCCTACGAGCAGTACTTC	CSAKRGLDVSYEQYF
TRBV6-4	-	TRBJ1-5	-	TGTGCCAGCAGCCAGAAAGTGGATCAGCCCCAGCATTTT	CASSQKVDQPQHF
TRBV6-2/TRBV6-3	-	TRBJ1-6	TRBD1	TGTGCCAGCAGCCAAACGACAGGGGGACCTCCACCCCTCCACTTT	CASSQTTGGPPPLHF
TRBV14	once	TRBJ2-2	-	TGTGCCAGCAGCCATCTCACAGCATGGGAGGACACCGGGGAGCTGTTTTTT	CASSHLTAWEDTGELFF
TRBV5-4	-	TRBJ2-3	TRBD2	TGTGCCAGCAGCTCAAAAGCGGGGGGCGGGATGTATAGCGGGACAGATACGCAGTATTTT	CASSSKAGGGMYSGTDTQYF
TRBV9	once	TRBJ1-6	-	TGTGCCAGCAGCGTAGACGGGCAGGGAAATTCACCCCTCCACTTT	CASSVDGQGNSPLHF
TRBV5-6	few	TRBJ1-5	-	TGTGCCAGCAGCAACGGACAGCTGACTTATCAGCCCCAGCATTTT	CASSNGQLTYQPQHF
TRBV10-2	once	TRBJ1-6	-	TGCGCCAGCAGTGAGTCGGCTGGGGCCGCAAATTCACCCCTCCACTTT	CASSESAGAANSPLHF
TRBV5-1	-	TRBJ2-5	TRBD2	TGCGCCAGCAGCCCGGGACTAGCGGGGGGCCAAGAGACCCAGTACTTC	CASSPGLAGGQETQYF
TRBV5-1	-	TRBJ1-2	-	TGCGCCAGCAGCTTGTCAGGGGATAACTATGGCTACACCTTC	CASSLSGDNYGYTF
TRBV15	-	TRBJ2-7	-	TGTGCCACCAGCAGGGACTTCTACGAGCAGTACTTC	CATSRDFYEQYF
TRBV6-5	once	TRBJ1-4	-	TGTGCCAGCAGTTATAGCCCTCCAACTAATGAAAAACTGTTTTTT	CASSYSPPTNEKLFF
TRBV9	once	TRBJ2-6	-	TGTGCCAGCAGCCCACAGAGCTCTGGGGCCAACGTCCTGACTTTC	CASSPQSSGANVLTF
TRBV2	-	TRBJ1-2	TRBD1	TGTGCCAGCACCGGACAGGGTCCCTGGGGCTACACCTTC	CASTGQGPWGYTF
TRBV9	-	TRBJ2-7	TRBD1	TGTGCCAGCAGCGAAGTCCCGGGACAGGGGGGTATTCAGTACTTC	CASSEVPGQGGIQYF
TRBV2	-	TRBJ2-2	-	TGTGCCAGCAAAACAGGGAGACGCCAGTTAAAGAGCACCGGGGAGCTGTTTTTT	CASKTGRRQLKSTGELFF
TRBV9	-	TRBJ2-7	TRBD1	TGTGCCAGCAGCCTCCGGGACAGGGGGCCCTACGAGCAGTACTTC	CASSLRDRGPYEQYF
TRBV19	-	TRBJ2-1	TRBD2	TGTGCCAGTAGTATACACACTAGCGGGGGGGTAAATGAGCAGTTCTTC	CASSIHTSGGVNEQFF
TRBV25-1	-	TRBJ2-2	-	TGTGCCAGCGCGGGTCCAGGCCCCGGGGAGCTGTTTTTT	CASAGPGPGELFF